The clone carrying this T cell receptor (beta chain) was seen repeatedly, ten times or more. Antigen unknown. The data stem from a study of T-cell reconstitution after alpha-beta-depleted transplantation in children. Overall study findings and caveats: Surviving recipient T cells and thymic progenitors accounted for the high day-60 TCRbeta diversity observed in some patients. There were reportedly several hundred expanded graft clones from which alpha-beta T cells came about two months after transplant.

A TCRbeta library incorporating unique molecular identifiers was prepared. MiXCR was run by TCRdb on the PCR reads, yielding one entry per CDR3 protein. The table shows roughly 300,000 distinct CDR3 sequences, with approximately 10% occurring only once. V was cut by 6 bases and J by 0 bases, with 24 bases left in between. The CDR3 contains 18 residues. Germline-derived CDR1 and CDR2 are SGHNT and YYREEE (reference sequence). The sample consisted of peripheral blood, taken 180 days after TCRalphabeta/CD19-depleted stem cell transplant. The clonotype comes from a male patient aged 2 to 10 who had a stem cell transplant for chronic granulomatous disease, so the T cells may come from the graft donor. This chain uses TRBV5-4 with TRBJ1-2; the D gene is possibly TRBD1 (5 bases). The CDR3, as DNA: TGTGCCAGCACTTCGGCCATTGGACATCTTACGCCTAACTATGGCTACACCTTC. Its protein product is CASTSAIGHLTPNYGYTF.